The clone carrying this TCR beta chain has a handful of counts. The antigen remains undetermined. TCRdb redid the calling of the multiplex PCR reads with MiXCR, one entry per CDR3 protein. There are 70,000 to 85,000 distinct CDR3 sequences in the sample; roughly a fifth occur only once, and 2% to 3% lies in the top ten. The sample is drawn from a study of breast tumors, draining lymph nodes, adjacent tissues. Findings and limits, study-wide: Compared with lymph nodes, tumors were less diverse; compared with nontumor tissue, more.

The lymph nodes were axillary draining lymph nodes from breast cancer patients. Trimming took 5 bases from V and 3 from J; bases not matched to a gene: 10. The CDR3 consists of 16 residues. The germline gives CDR1 MDHEN, CDR2 SYDVKM. Material: axillary lymph node tissue. This TCR derives from a female donor with breast cancer. Some clones in this sample may be carry-over from other donors' samples. The J gene is TRBJ2-7, the V gene TRBV28; 10 nucleotides agree with TRBD1. CDR3 DNA: TGTGCCAGCAGTCCCTCGGGACAGGGGCTAATCTACGAGCAGTACTTC. Protein sequence: CASSPSGQGLIYEQYF. The variable domain in full, completed from reference TRBV28 and TRBJ2-7, reads DVKVTQSSRYLVKRTGEKVFLECVQDMDHENMFWYRQDPGLGLRLIYFSYDVKMKEKGDIPEGYSVSREKKERFSLILESASTNQTSMYLCASSPSGQGLIYEQYFGPGTRLTVT.